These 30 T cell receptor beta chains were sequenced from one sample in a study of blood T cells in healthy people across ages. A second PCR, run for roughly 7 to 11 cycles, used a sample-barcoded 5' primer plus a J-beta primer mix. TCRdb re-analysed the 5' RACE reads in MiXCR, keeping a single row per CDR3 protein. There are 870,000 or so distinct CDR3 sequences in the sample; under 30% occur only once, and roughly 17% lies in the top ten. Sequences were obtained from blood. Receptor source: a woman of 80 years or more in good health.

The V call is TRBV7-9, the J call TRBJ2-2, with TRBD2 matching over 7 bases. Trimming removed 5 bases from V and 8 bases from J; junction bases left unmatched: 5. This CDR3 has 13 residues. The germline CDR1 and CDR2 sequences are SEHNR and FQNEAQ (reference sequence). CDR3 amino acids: CASSGGLEGELFF. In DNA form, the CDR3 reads TGTGCCAGCAGCGGAGGACTAGAAGGGGAGCTGTTTTTT.

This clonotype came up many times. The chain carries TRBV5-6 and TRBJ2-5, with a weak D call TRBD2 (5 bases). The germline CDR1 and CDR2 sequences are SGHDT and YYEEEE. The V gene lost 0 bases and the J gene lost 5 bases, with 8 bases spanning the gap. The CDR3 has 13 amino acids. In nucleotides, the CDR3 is TGTGCCAGCAGCTTGGGAGGGTATGAGACCCAGTACTTC. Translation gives CASSLGGYETQYF. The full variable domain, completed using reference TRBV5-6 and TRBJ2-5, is DAGVTQSPTHLIKTRGQQVTLRCSPKSGHDTVSWYQQALGQGPQFIFQYYEEEERQRGNFPDRFSGHQFPNYSSELNVNALLLGDSALYLCASSLGGYETQYFGPGTRLLVL.

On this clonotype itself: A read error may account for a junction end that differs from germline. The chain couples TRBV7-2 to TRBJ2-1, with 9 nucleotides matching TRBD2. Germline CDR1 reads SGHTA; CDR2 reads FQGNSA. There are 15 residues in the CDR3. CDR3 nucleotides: TGTGTCAGCAGCGGGAGGTATGGTTTCAGAGAGACCCAGTTCTTC. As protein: CVSSGRYGFRETQFF.

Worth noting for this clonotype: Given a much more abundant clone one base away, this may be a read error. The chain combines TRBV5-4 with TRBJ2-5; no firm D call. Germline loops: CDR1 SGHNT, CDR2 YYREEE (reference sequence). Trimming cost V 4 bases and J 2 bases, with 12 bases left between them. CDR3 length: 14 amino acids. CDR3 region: CASSAKDGQETQYF. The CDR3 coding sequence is TGTGCCAGCAGCGCCAAGGACGGACAAGAGACCCAGTACTTC. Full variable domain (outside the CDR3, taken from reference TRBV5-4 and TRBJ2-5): ETGVTQSPTHLIKTRGQQVTLRCSSQSGHNTVSWYQQALGQGPQFIFQYYREEENGRGNFPPRFSGLQFPNYSSELNVNALELDDSALYLCASSAKDGQETQYFGPGTRLLVL.

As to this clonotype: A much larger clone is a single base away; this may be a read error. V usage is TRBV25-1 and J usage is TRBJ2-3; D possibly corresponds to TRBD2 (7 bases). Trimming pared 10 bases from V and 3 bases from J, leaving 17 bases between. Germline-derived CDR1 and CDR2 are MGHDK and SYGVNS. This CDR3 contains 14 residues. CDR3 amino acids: CANRRGGETDTQYF. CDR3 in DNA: TGTGCCAACAGGAGAGGGGGGGAAACAGATACGCAGTATTTT.

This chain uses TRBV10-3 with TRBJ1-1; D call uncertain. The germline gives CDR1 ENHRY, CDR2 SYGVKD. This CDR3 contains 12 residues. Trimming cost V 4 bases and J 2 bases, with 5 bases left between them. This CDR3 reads CAISGPNTEAFF. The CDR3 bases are TGTGCCATCAGTGGACCCAACACTGAAGCTTTCTTT.

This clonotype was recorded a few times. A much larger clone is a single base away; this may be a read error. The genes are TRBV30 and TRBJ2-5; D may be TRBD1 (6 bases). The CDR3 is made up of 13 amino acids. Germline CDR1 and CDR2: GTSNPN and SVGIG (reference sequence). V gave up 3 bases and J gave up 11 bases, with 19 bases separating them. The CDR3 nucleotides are TGTGCCTGGAGCCCGGGACATTACAATGAGCAGTACTTC. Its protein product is CAWSPGHYNEQYF.

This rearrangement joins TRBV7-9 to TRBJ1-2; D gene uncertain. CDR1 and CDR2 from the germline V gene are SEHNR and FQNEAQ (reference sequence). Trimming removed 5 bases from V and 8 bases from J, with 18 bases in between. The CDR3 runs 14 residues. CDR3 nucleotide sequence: TGTGCCAGCAGCCCTCGTCGGCAGCCTGAAGGCTACACCTTC. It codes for CASSPRRQPEGYTF.

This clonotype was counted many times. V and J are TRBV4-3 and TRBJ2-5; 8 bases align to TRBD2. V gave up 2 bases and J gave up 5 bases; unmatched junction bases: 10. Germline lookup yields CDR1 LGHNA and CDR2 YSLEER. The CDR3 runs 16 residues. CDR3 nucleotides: TGCGCCAGCAGCCAATATGTGCGGGGGGCCCCGGAGACCCAGTACTTC. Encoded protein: CASSQYVRGAPETQYF.

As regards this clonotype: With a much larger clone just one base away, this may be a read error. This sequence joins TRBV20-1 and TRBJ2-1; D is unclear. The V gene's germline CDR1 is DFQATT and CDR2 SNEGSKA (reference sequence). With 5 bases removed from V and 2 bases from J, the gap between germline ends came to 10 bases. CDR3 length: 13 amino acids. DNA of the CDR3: TGCAGTGCTGGGAAGGTCCCCTACAATGAGCAGTTCTTC. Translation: CSAGKVPYNEQFF.

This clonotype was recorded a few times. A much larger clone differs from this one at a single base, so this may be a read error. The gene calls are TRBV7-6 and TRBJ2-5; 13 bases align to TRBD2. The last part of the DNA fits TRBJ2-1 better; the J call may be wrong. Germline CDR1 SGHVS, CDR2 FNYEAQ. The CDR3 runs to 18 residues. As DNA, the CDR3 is TGTGCCAGCAGCTTAGCGAGGACTAGCGGGGGCATCCAAGAGACCCAGTTCTTC. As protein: CASSLARTSGGIQETQFF.

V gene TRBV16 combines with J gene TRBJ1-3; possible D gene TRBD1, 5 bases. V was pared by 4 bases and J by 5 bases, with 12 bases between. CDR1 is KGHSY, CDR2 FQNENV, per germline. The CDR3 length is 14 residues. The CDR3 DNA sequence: TGTGCCAGCAGCCCCCGGGGCTCGAGAAACACCATATATTTT. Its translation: CASSPRGSRNTIYF.

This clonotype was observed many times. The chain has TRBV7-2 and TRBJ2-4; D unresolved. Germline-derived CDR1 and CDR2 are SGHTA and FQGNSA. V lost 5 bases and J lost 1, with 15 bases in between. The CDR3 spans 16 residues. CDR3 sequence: CASSLQHVGAKNIQYF. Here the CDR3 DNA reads TGTGCCAGCAGCCTACAACACGTCGGGGCCAAAAACATTCAGTACTTC.

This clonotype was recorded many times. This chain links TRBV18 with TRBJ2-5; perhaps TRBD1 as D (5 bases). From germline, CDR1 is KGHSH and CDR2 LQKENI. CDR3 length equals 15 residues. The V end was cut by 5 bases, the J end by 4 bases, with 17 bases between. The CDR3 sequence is CASSTAMGQGETQYF. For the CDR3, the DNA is TGTGCCAGCTCAACGGCGATGGGGCAGGGAGAGACCCAGTACTTC.

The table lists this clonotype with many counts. CDR3: CASSLDRGSEGYTF. In DNA form, the CDR3 reads TGTGCCAGCAGCTTAGACCGGGGCAGCGAGGGCTACACCTTC. This rearrangement joins TRBV7-8 to TRBJ1-2; TRBD1 is a possible D gene (5 bases). The length of the CDR3 is 14 residues. Looked up from germline, CDR1 is SGHVS and CDR2 is FQNEAQ. Between the trimmed V and J ends, which lost 1 base and 8 bases, there was a span of 14 bases. Full variable domain (rest looked up from reference TRBV7-8 and TRBJ1-2): GAGVSQSPRYKVAKRGQDVALRCDPISGHVSLFWYQQALGQGPEFLTYFQNEAQLDKSGLPSDRFFAERPEGSVSTLKIQRTQQEDSAVYLCASSLDRGSEGYTFGSGTRLTVV.

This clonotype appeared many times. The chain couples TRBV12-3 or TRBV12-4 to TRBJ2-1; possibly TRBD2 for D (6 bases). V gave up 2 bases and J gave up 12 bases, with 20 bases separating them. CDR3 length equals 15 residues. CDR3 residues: CASSLTEGSSDRQFF. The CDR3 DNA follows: TGTGCCAGCAGTTTAACGGAGGGGTCTTCGGATAGGCAGTTCTTC.

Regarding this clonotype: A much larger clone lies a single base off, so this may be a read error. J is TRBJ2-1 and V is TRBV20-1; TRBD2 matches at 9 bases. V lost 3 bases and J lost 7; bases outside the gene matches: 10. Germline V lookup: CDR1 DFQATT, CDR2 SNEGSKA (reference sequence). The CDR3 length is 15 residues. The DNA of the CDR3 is TGCAGTGCTAGCCCCGGGACTAGCAGGGGGAATGAGCAGTTCTTC. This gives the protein CSASPGTSRGNEQFF.

The CDR3 DNA is TGTGCCAGCTCACCTGGGGCCCAGAACACTGAAGCTTTCTTT. As protein: CASSPGAQNTEAFF. The chain carries TRBV18 and TRBJ1-1; D possibly corresponds to TRBD1 (5 bases). In germline, CDR1 is KGHSH, CDR2 LQKENI. This CDR3 spans 14 amino acids. V dropped 3 bases and J dropped 1 base, with 9 bases sitting between them.

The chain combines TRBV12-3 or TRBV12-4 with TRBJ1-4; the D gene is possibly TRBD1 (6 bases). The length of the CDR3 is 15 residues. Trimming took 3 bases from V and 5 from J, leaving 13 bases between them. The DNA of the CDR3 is TGTGCCAGCAGTTTCTCCCAGGGGAGGAATGAAAAACTGTTTTTT. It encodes CASSFSQGRNEKLFF.

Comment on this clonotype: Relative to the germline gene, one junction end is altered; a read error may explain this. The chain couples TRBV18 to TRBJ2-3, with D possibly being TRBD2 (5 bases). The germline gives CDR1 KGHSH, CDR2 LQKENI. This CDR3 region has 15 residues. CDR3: CAGSPVRGSTDTQYF. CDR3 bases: TGTGCCGGCTCACCGGTCCGGGGTAGCACAGATACGCAGTATTTT.

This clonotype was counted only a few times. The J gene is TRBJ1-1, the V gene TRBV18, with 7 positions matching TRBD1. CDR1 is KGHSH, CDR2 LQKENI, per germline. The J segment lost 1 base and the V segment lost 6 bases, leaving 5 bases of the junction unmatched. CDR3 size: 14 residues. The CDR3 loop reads CASSPTGRNTEAFF. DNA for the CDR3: TGTGCCAGCTCCCCGACAGGGCGGAACACTGAAGCTTTCTTT.

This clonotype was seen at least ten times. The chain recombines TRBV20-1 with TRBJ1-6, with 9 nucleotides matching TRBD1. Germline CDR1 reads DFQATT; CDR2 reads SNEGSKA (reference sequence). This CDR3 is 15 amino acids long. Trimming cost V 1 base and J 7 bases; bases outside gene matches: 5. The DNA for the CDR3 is TGCAGTGCTAGAGGTACAGGGGGCTGGAATTCACCCCTCCACTTT. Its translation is CSARGTGGWNSPLHF.

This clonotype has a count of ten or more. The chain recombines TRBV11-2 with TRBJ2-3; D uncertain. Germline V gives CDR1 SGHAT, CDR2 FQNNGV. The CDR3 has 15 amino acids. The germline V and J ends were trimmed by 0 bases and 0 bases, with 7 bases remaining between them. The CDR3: CASSLDIGSTDTQYF. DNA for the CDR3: TGTGCCAGCAGCTTAGATATAGGCAGCACAGATACGCAGTATTTT.

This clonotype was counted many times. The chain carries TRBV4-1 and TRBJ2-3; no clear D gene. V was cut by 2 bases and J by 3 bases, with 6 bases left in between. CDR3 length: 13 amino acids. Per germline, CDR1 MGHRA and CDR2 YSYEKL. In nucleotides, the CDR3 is TGCGCCAGCAGCCAACGGGTGACAGATACGCAGTATTTT. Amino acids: CASSQRVTDTQYF.

CDR3 DNA: TGTGCCAGCAGCCAACTCGACAGGAACCTCTCCTACGAGCAGTACTTC. Encoded protein: CASSQLDRNLSYEQYF. The chain joins TRBV3-1 to TRBJ2-7; a weak D match, TRBD1 (6 bases). The CDR3 spans 16 residues. The V end was cut by 2 bases, the J end by 0 bases, with 14 bases between. Germline-derived CDR1 and CDR2 are LGHDT and YNNKEL (reference sequence).

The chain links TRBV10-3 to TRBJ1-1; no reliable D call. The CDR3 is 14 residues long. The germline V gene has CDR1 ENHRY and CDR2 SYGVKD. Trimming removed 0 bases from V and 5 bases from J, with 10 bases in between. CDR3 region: CAISESHTGTEAFF. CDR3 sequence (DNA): TGTGCCATCAGTGAGTCCCACACTGGGACTGAAGCTTTCTTT.

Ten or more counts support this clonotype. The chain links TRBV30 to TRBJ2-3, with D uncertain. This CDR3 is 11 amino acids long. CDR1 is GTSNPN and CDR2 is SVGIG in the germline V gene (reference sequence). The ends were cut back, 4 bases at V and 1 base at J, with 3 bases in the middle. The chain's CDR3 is CAWKRTDTQYF. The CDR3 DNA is TGTGCCTGGAAGCGCACAGATACGCAGTATTTT. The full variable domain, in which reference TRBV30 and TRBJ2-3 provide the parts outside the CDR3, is SQTIHQWPATLVQPVGSPLSLECTVEGTSNPNLYWYRQAAGRGLQLLFYSVGIGQISSEVPQNLSASRPQDRQFILSSKKLLLSDSGFYLCAWKRTDTQYFGPGTRLTVL.

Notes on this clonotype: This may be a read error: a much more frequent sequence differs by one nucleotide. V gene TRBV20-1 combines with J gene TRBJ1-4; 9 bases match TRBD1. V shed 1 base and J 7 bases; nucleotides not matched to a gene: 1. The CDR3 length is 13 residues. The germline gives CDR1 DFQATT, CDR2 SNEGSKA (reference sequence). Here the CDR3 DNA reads TGCAGTGCTAGAGGACAGGGGGGTGAAAAACTGTTTTTT. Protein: CSARGQGGEKLFF.

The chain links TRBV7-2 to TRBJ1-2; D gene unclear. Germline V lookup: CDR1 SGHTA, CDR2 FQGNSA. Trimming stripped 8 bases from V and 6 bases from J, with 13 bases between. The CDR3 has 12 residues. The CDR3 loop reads CASAADTDGYTF. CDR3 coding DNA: TGTGCCAGCGCCGCCGACACGGATGGCTACACCTTC.

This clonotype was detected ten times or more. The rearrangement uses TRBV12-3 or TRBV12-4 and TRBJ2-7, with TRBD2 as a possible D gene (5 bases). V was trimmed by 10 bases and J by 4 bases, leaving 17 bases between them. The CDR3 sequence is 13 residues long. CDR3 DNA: TGTGCCACTCAAGGAGGTGAAGGGTACGAGCAGTACTTC. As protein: CATQGGEGYEQYF.